The clone carrying this T cell receptor beta chain was detected a few times. A sample-barcoded 5' primer and a J-beta primer mix were used in a second PCR of roughly 6 to 12 cycles. TCRdb reanalysed the 5' RACE reads using MiXCR and keeps one entry per CDR3 protein. The data contain around 1,700,000 distinct CDR3 sequences, 25% to 30% of them singletons. The CDR3 runs to 17 residues. V lost 3 bases and J lost 9; bases outside the gene matches: 13. The germline gives CDR1 MGHRA, CDR2 YSYEKL. The sample belongs to a study of blood T cells in healthy people across ages. This sequence was found in a woman aged 25 to 39 in good health. The genes are TRBV4-1 and TRBJ2-1; the match to TRBD2 covers 11 bases. Sequences were obtained from blood. The DNA of the CDR3 is TGCGCCAGCAGCCAGGGCCCCCTAGCGGGGGGTTTTGGTGAGCAGTTCTTC. Protein sequence: CASSQGPLAGGFGEQFF.